The clone carrying this TCR beta chain appeared many times. This specimen belongs to a study of T cells in Graves' hyperthyroidism and ophthalmopathy. Germline V CDR1 and CDR2: MDHEN, SYDVKM. The CDR3 is 16 residues long. J gave up 8 bases and V 1 base, and 9 bases lay outside the gene matches. Amplified TCR beta CDR3 regions derived from RNA transcripts. TCR CDR3 underwent first-round RT-PCR with the HTBI primer set. TCRdb reprocessed the multiplex PCR reads with MiXCR, giving one entry per CDR3 protein. The sample shows 250,000 or so distinct CDR3 sequences, approximately 14% of them seen only once. The specimen sequenced was blood. V is TRBV28 and J is TRBJ2-2, with 8 bases that match TRBD2. The source of this sequence is a woman aged 40-49 years with Graves' hyperthyroidism that later progressed to Graves' ophthalmopathy. In DNA form, the CDR3 reads TGTGCCAGCAGTTTATTTGCGGGAGGAAATTTTGGGGAGCTGTTTTTT. Encoded protein: CASSLFAGGNFGELFF.